These 20 T cell receptor beta chains originate from one sample sequenced in a study of PD-1 blockade in classical Hodgkin lymphoma. Assay: immunoSEQ multiplex PCR; the TCRdb copy retains only in-frame clones and omits some. The repertoire has approximately 25,000 clones, over 60% of them found once; the top ten carry roughly 8%. Each patient relapsed following autologous stem cell transplantation, and prior brentuximab vedotin exposure differed. The source material was peripheral blood mononuclear cells (PBMCs), sampled before the second cycle of nivolumab. The receptor source for this set is a human donor with classical Hodgkin lymphoma.

Worth noting for this clone: A read error is possible here, since a much larger clone lies one base away. Distinct nucleotide sequences in the sample also encode this CDR3. The V call is TRBV25-1, the J call TRBJ2-2, with D unclear. Germline CDR1 and CDR2: MGHDK and SYGVNS. The V gene lost 6 bases and the J gene lost 2 bases, with 4 bases spanning the gap. The CDR3 has 12 amino acids. Here the CDR3 reads CASSPNTGELFF. The DNA for the CDR3 is TGTGCCAGCAGCCCAAACACCGGGGAGCTGTTTTTT.

The chain joins TRBV18 to TRBJ1-1, with D hard to call. This CDR3 comprises 15 residues. Trimming removed 1 base at V and 2 bases at J, with 11 bases between. CDR1 is KGHSH and CDR2 is LQKENI in the germline V gene. This CDR3 is CASSPQPVVNTEAFF. The CDR3 nucleotides are TGTGCCAGCTCACCACAACCCGTAGTTAACACTGAAGCTTTCTTT.

J is TRBJ2-6 and V is TRBV7-3; TRBD1 is a possible D gene (6 bases). The V gene lost 4 bases and the J gene lost 0 bases, with 13 bases spanning the gap. This CDR3 has 17 amino acids. The germline gives CDR1 SGHTA, CDR2 FQGTGA. CDR3 region: CASSSSTGRSGANVLTF. The DNA for the CDR3 is TGTGCCAGCAGCTCGTCGACAGGCCGCTCTGGGGCCAACGTCCTGACTTTC.

The chain carries TRBV18 and TRBJ2-3; D gene unclear. V lost 1 base and J lost 4, with 9 bases in between. The CDR3 has 14 residues. Germline-derived CDR1 and CDR2 are KGHSH and LQKENI. The CDR3 DNA sequence: TGTGCCAGCTCACCACAAGTATTCCCAGATACGCAGTATTTT. Amino acid sequence: CASSPQVFPDTQYF.

The chain recombines TRBV27 with TRBJ1-2, with 8 bases matching TRBD1. J lost 1 base, V lost 8 bases, and 3 bases had no gene match. There are 13 residues in the CDR3. CDR1 and CDR2 (germline): MNHEY, SMNVEV (reference sequence). CDR3 nucleotide sequence: TGTGCCAGCGCCGACAGGGGTAACTATGGCTACACCTTC. It yields the protein CASADRGNYGYTF.

CDR3 residues: CASSLRYEQYF. The CDR3 DNA is TGTGCCAGCAGTTTACGCTACGAGCAGTACTTC. The chain links TRBV27 to TRBJ2-7; D uncertain. CDR1 is MNHEY, CDR2 SMNVEV, per germline (reference sequence). The CDR3 length is 11 residues. Trimming shortened V by 2 bases and J by 3 bases, and 2 bases separated the two germline ends.

This sequence joins TRBV7-9 and TRBJ1-5; D call uncertain. The germline V gene encodes CDR1 SEHNR and CDR2 FQNEAQ (reference sequence). V gave up 5 bases and J gave up 3 bases, with 8 bases separating them. The CDR3 totals 13 residues. The CDR3 bases are TGTGCCAGCAGCGCGGGGATCAATCAGCCCCAGCATTTT. It yields the protein CASSAGINQPQHF.

A single count supports this clone. This chain connects TRBV10-3 to TRBJ1-5; 7 nucleotides align to TRBD1. Germline V gene lookup returns CDR1 ENHRY and CDR2 SYGVKD. The CDR3 has 12 amino acids. J lost 13 bases, V lost 2 bases, and 5 bases had no gene match. DNA for the CDR3: TGTGCCATCAGTGAGACAGAGACAGGGCAGCATTTT. Translated, it gives CAISETETGQHF.

The gene calls are TRBV18 and TRBJ1-1, with TRBD1 as a possible D gene (5 bases). CDR1 is KGHSH and CDR2 is LQKENI in the germline V gene. Deletions cut 2 bases from V and 11 bases from J, with 15 bases between. This CDR3 is 13 amino acids long. The CDR3 spells CASSPSGGREAFF. As DNA, the CDR3 is TGTGCCAGCTCACCATCGGGTGGCAGGGAGGCTTTCTTT.

The rearrangement joins TRBV28 to TRBJ1-3, with no clear D. Germline CDR1 reads MDHEN; CDR2 reads SYDVKM. V lost 2 bases and J lost 6, with 2 bases in between. This CDR3 comprises 11 residues. CDR3 DNA: TGTGCCAGCAGTTTAGAAAACACCATATATTTT. This translates into CASSLENTIYF.

The genes are TRBV21-1 and TRBJ2-7; the tabulated D call, TRBD2, remains unverified against the DNA. TRBV21-1 counts as a pseudogene. The CDR3 extends over 12 amino acids. The CDR3 is CASSKGPFEQYF. The CDR3 DNA reads TGTGCCAGCAGCAAAGGTCCGTTCGAGCAGTACTTC.

The V gene is TRBV28, the J gene TRBJ1-2, with 7 nucleotides matching TRBD1. Trimming at V came to 3 bases and at J to 5 bases, leaving 12 bases not matched to a gene. The CDR3 consists of 16 residues. Per germline, CDR1 MDHEN and CDR2 SYDVKM. CDR3: CASSLDRDSYLYGYTF. CDR3 nucleotide sequence: TGTGCCAGCAGTTTGGATCGGGACAGTTACCTATATGGCTACACCTTC.

The chain has TRBV4-3 and TRBJ1-2, with D possibly matching TRBD1 (6 bases). V gave up 2 bases and J gave up 0 bases, with 10 bases separating them. Germline V gene data show CDR1 as LGHNA and CDR2 as YSLEER. The CDR3 sequence is 15 residues long. In nucleotides, the CDR3 is TGCGCCAGCAGCCAACGACAGGAAGCTAACTATGGCTACACCTTC. Its protein product is CASSQRQEANYGYTF.

The chain couples TRBV7-9 to TRBJ2-1; D is undetermined. CDR3 length: 10 residues. Germline loops: CDR1 SEHNR, CDR2 FQNEAQ (reference sequence). V gave up 2 bases and J gave up 10 bases, with 3 bases separating them. The CDR3 reads CASSLLEQFF. DNA for the CDR3: TGTGCCAGCAGCTTATTGGAGCAGTTCTTC.

The chain has TRBV7-9 and TRBJ1-4; the match to TRBD1 covers 11 bases. Germline trimming cut 2 bases from V and 2 bases from J; bases unmatched to any gene: 10. CDR3 length equals 19 residues. Looked up from germline, CDR1 is SEHNR and CDR2 is FQNEAQ (reference sequence). Here the CDR3 DNA reads TGTGCCAGCAGCTTACTCTACGGACAGGGGGCGCTTACTAATGAAAAACTGTTTTTT. Amino acids: CASSLLYGQGALTNEKLFF.

CDR3 sequence reads: CASSYDLTHNEKLFF. CDR3 nucleotides: TGTGCCAGCAGTTATGACCTAACACACAATGAAAAACTGTTTTTT. This chain joins TRBV6-6 and TRBJ1-4; no firm D call. The V gene lost 3 bases and the J gene lost 5 bases, with 13 bases spanning the gap. Looked up from germline, CDR1 is MNHNY and CDR2 is SVGAGI (reference sequence). The CDR3 totals 15 residues.

The chain uses TRBV6-1 and TRBJ2-3; no definite D call. Germline-derived CDR1 and CDR2 are MNHNS and SASEGT. The CDR3 is made up of 13 amino acids. V was cut by 7 bases and J by 2 bases, with 10 bases left in between. CDR3 DNA: TGTGCCAGCAAAATCGGTTTCACAGATACGCAGTATTTT. Translated: CASKIGFTDTQYF.

This CDR3 reads CASSLGWVDTQYF. Written as DNA, the CDR3 is TGTGCCAGCAGCTTAGGATGGGTAGATACGCAGTATTTT. V and J are TRBV11-3 and TRBJ2-3; D is unresolved. V was shortened by 1 base and J by 5 bases, with 7 bases between the two germline ends. This CDR3 is 13 amino acids long. Germline V gives CDR1 SGHNT, CDR2 YENEEA.

The chain carries TRBV27 and TRBJ1-6; D gene uncertain. CDR3 length equals 13 residues. V lost 5 bases, J lost 9 bases, and 11 bases lay in between. Germline CDR1 MNHEY, CDR2 SMNVEV (reference sequence). DNA of the CDR3: TGTGCCAGCAGTCCTTCAGGAATTTCACCCCTCCACTTT. This sequence encodes CASSPSGISPLHF.

This chain uses TRBV13 with TRBJ2-1; TRBD2 agrees at 13 bases. The V and J ends lost 7 bases and 9 bases, in that order; junction bases with no gene match: 12. Germline CDR1 PRHDT, CDR2 FYEKMQ (reference sequence). The CDR3 is made up of 16 amino acids. The CDR3 DNA sequence: TGTGCCAGCACCCTTGGCGGGACTAGCGGGAAGGGTGAGCAGTTCTTC. Its translation is CASTLGGTSGKGEQFF.